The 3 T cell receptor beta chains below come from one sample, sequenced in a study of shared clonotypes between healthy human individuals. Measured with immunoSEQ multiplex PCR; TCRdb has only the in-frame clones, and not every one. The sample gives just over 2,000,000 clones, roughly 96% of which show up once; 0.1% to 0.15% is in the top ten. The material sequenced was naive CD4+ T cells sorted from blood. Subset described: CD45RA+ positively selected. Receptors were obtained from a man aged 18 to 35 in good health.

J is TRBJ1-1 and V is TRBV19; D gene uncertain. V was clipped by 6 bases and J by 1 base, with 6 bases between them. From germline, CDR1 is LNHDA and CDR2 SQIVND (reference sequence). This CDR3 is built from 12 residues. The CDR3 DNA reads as TGTGCCAGTAGCGGGAGGAACACTGAAGCTTTCTTT. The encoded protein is CASSGRNTEAFF.

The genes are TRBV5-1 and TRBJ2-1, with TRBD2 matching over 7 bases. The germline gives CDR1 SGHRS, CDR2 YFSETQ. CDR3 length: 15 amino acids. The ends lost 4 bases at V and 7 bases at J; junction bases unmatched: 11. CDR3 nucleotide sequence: TGCGCCAGCAGCCTGGGGACGCGGGAGCTGAATGAGCAGTTCTTC. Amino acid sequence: CASSLGTRELNEQFF.

In nucleotides, the CDR3 is TGTGCCAGCAGCGATCGGGACAACCTGTTTTTT. This codes for CASSDRDNLFF. The chain uses TRBV6-5 and TRBJ1-4; D might be TRBD1 (6 bases). The CDR3 runs to 11 residues. Germline CDR1 and CDR2: MNHEY and SVGAGI. The V and J ends lost 6 bases and 14 bases respectively, with 13 bases between them.